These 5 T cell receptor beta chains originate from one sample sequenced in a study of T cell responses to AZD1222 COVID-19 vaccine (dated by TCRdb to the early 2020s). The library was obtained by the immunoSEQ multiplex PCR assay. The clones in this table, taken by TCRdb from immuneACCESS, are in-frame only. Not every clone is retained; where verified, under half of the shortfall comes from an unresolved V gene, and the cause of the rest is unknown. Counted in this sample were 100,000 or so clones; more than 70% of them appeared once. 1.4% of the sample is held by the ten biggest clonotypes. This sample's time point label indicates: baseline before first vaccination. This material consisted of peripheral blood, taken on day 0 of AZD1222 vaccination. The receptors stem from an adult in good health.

The CDR3 nucleotides are TGCAGCGCGGCGGGACTAGCGGGAGTAGGTGAGCAGTTCTTC. Protein product: CSAAGLAGVGEQFF. The rearrangement uses TRBV29-1 and TRBJ2-1; 14 bases align to TRBD2. Per germline, CDR1 SQVTM and CDR2 ANQGSEA. The CDR3 consists of 14 residues. Trimming cost V 7 bases and J 9 bases; bases outside gene matches: 8.

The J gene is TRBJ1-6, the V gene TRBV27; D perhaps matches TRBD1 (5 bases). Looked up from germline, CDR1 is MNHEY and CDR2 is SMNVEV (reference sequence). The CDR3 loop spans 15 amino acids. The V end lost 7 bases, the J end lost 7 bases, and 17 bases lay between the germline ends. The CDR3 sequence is CASTPSWQGNSPLHF. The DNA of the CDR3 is TGTGCCAGCACTCCATCCTGGCAGGGAAATTCACCCCTCCACTTT.

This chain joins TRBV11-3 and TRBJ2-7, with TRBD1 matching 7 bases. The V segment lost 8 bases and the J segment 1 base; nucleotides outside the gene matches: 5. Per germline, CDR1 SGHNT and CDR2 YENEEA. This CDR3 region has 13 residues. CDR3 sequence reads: CASGAGGSYEQYF. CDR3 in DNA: TGTGCCAGCGGGGCAGGGGGATCCTACGAGCAGTACTTC. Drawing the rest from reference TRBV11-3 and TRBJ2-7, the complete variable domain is EAGVVQSPRYKIIEKKQPVAFWCNPISGHNTLYWYLQNLGQGPELLIRYENEEAVDDSQLPKDRFSAERLKGVDSTLKIQPAELGDSAVYLCASGAGGSYEQYFGPGTRLTVT.

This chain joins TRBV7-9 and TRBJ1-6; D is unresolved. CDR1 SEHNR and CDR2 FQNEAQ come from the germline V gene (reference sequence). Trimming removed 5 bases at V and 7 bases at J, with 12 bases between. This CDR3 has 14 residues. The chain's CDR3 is CASSVLIPNSPLHF. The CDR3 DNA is TGTGCCAGCAGCGTTCTCATTCCCAATTCACCCCTCCACTTT.

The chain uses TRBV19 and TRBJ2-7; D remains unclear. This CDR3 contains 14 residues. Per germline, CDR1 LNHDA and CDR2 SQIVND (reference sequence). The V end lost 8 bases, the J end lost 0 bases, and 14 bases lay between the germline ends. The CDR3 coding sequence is TGTGCCAGTGGTGAGACGGCTACCTCCTACGAGCAGTACTTC. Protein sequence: CASGETATSYEQYF.